The T cell receptor (beta chain) under discussion was sequenced for a study of T cells in Graves' hyperthyroidism and ophthalmopathy. Study-wide results and caveats: Ophthalmopathy prediction by the model preceded onset by a median about 6.5 months.

From germline, CDR1 is LNHDA and CDR2 SQIVND (reference sequence). This CDR3 has 13 amino acids. Trimming pared 5 bases from V and 1 base from J, leaving 8 bases between. There were TCR beta CDR3 regions amplified from RNA transcripts. HTBI primers drove first-round RT-PCR of the TCR CDR3. TCRdb recomputed calls from the multiplex PCR reads with MiXCR, one row per CDR3 protein. The sample records around 720,000 distinct CDR3 sequences, 35% being singletons. The study left out patients who had uncontrolled infection, other autoimmune disease, pregnancy or lactation. For this clonotype: Its antigen is unidentified.

This clonotype was sampled from a woman between 35 and 50 years old with Graves' hyperthyroidism. This chain connects TRBV19 to TRBJ2-5; D unresolved. What was sequenced was blood. The DNA for the CDR3 is TGTGCCAGTAGTTCTAGATTCCAAGAGACCCAGTACTTC. It translates to CASSSRFQETQYF. The whole variable domain, remainder taken from reference TRBV19 and TRBJ2-5, is DGGITQSPKYLFRKEGQNVTLSCEQNLNHDAMYWYRQDPGQGLRLIYYSQIVNDFQKGDIAEGYSVSREKKESFPLTVTSAQKNPTAFYLCASSSRFQETQYFGPGTRLLVL.